The 28 T cell receptor beta chains below come from one sample, sequenced in a study of blood T cell repertoires in COVID-19. The method was immunoSEQ multiplex PCR; TCRdb's version includes in-frame clones alone and lacks a portion of them. The sample gives 60,000 to 85,000 clones, less than 90% of which show up once; less than 5.5% is in the top ten. Material: peripheral blood. The receptor source for this set is a man in his fifties with active COVID-19.

The chain employs TRBV2 and TRBJ1-2; D gene unclear. The germline V gene encodes CDR1 SNHLY and CDR2 FYNNEI. Trimming removed 3 bases from V and 5 bases from J, with 7 bases in between. This CDR3 has 12 amino acids. The CDR3, as DNA: TGTGCCAGCAGTGACGAGGGATATGGCTACACCTTC. Its translation: CASSDEGYGYTF.

This chain uses TRBV20-1 with TRBJ1-1; D possibly corresponds to TRBD1 (5 bases). There are 13 residues in the CDR3. The V and J ends lost 3 bases and 1 base respectively, with 9 bases between them. CDR1 is DFQATT and CDR2 is SNEGSKA in the germline V gene (reference sequence). CDR3: CSASRQPNTEAFF. The CDR3 DNA reads TGCAGTGCTAGTCGACAGCCGAACACTGAAGCTTTCTTT.

This clone was seen a single time. The J gene is TRBJ2-3, the V gene TRBV10-3, with 7 positions matching TRBD2. Germline values: CDR1 ENHRY, CDR2 SYGVKD. V lost 3 bases to trimming and J lost 2 bases; unmatched junction nucleotides: 5. CDR3 length: 15 residues. The CDR3 bases are TGTGCCATCAGTGACGGCGGGGGTTACACAGATACGCAGTATTTT. Translating it yields CAISDGGGYTDTQYF.

The chain joins TRBV19 to TRBJ1-4; a possible D gene is TRBD1 (5 bases). Germline lookup yields CDR1 LNHDA and CDR2 SQIVND (reference sequence). Trimming stripped 2 bases from V and 7 bases from J, with 14 bases between. This CDR3 contains 15 residues. CDR3 residues: CASSISPQGGEKLFF. In DNA, the CDR3 is TGTGCCAGTAGTATAAGTCCCCAGGGAGGTGAAAAACTGTTTTTT.

V and J are TRBV7-6 and TRBJ1-2; D call uncertain. V gave up 5 bases and J gave up 9 bases, with 13 bases separating them. The CDR3 runs 12 residues. Germline loops: CDR1 SGHVS, CDR2 FNYEAQ. The CDR3 region has the DNA TGTGCCAGCAGCGCCGGTCCAGGTCGCTACACCTTC. This sequence encodes CASSAGPGRYTF.

The chain combines TRBV12-3 or TRBV12-4 with TRBJ1-2; 7 nucleotides match TRBD1. The ends lost 8 bases at V and 3 bases at J; junction bases unmatched: 6. The CDR3 loop spans 13 amino acids. The CDR3 here is CASGYRGYYGYTF. For the CDR3, the DNA is TGTGCCAGCGGATACAGGGGCTACTATGGCTACACCTTC.

The chain carries TRBV5-6 and TRBJ2-1; 8 nucleotides agree with TRBD1. V lost 4 bases to trimming and J lost 6 bases; unmatched junction nucleotides: 9. Germline V gives CDR1 SGHDT, CDR2 YYEEEE. The CDR3 is 15 amino acids. The CDR3 spells CASSTDRGRLNEQFF. In DNA, the CDR3 is TGTGCCAGCAGCACCGACAGGGGTCGCCTCAATGAGCAGTTCTTC.

The chain uses TRBV5-4 and TRBJ2-5; TRBD1 aligns across 7 bases. The CDR3 contains 17 residues. Germline V gene data show CDR1 as SGHNT and CDR2 as YYREEE (reference sequence). After removal of 4 bases from V and 4 bases from J, the junction contained 16 bases not matched to a gene. CDR3 nucleotide sequence: TGTGCCAGCAGCACCGGCCTGACAGGGTCAGGAGGAGAGACCCAGTACTTC. This translates into CASSTGLTGSGGETQYF.

A remark on this clone: The sample contains more than one DNA sequence encoding this CDR3. The V gene is TRBV18, the J gene TRBJ1-1; D might be TRBD1 (5 bases). The CDR3 has 14 amino acids. V was trimmed by 3 bases and J by 0 bases, leaving 8 bases between them. Germline CDR1 KGHSH, CDR2 LQKENI. Here the CDR3 reads CASSPRQLNTEAFF. Here the CDR3 DNA reads TGTGCCAGCTCACCTCGACAGCTGAACACTGAAGCTTTCTTT.

This clone was recorded only once. V is TRBV18 and J is TRBJ1-3; D remains unclear. Trimming removed 4 bases from V and 4 bases from J, with 11 bases in between. From germline, CDR1 is KGHSH and CDR2 LQKENI. This CDR3 comprises 14 residues. The CDR3 loop reads CASSQGVVGNTIYF. The CDR3 DNA reads TGTGCCAGCTCACAGGGAGTCGTCGGAAACACCATATATTTT.

The rearrangement uses TRBV11-2 and TRBJ2-5; a possible D gene is TRBD2 (6 bases). There are 17 residues in the CDR3. V was trimmed by 1 base and J by 4 bases, leaving 19 bases between them. Per the germline V gene, CDR1 is SGHAT and CDR2 is FQNNGV. This CDR3 reads CASSLGVGTLGGETQYF. Written as DNA, the CDR3 is TGTGCCAGCAGCTTAGGGGTAGGGACCCTCGGGGGAGAGACCCAGTACTTC.

The V and J genes are TRBV6-2 or TRBV6-3 and TRBJ1-6, with 9 nucleotides matching TRBD1. The CDR3 has 15 amino acids. CDR1 is MNHEY, CDR2 SVGEGT, per germline. With 0 bases clipped from V and 9 bases from J, the junction kept 3 bases outside the gene matches. CDR3 in DNA: TGTGCCAGCAGTTACTCCGGGACAGGGCTTTCACCCCTCCACTTT. Encoded protein: CASSYSGTGLSPLHF.

This chain joins TRBV11-3 and TRBJ2-2; D perhaps matches TRBD2 (6 bases). V shed 5 bases and J shed 4 bases, with 8 bases lying between them. From germline, CDR1 is SGHNT and CDR2 YENEEA. This CDR3 is built from 13 residues. CDR3 sequence reads: CASSQEGTGELFF. The CDR3 coding sequence is TGTGCCAGCAGCCAGGAGGGCACCGGGGAGCTGTTTTTT.

The V gene is TRBV11-3, the J gene TRBJ2-5, with a possible D match to TRBD2 (5 bases). This CDR3 spans 15 amino acids. V was clipped by 8 bases and J by 0 bases, with 16 bases between them. Germline V gives CDR1 SGHNT, CDR2 YENEEA. CDR3 coding DNA: TGTGCCAGCTCTGAGGGATCCTCGTACCAAGAGACCCAGTACTTC. It encodes CASSEGSSYQETQYF.

The chain couples TRBV6-6 to TRBJ1-1; 11 bases align to TRBD1. Germline V gene data show CDR1 as MNHNY and CDR2 as SVGAGI (reference sequence). V was clipped by 2 bases and J by 4 bases; unmatched bases: 6. This CDR3 spans 16 amino acids. CDR3 sequence: CASSYGTGGFRTEAFF. CDR3 coding DNA: TGTGCCAGCAGTTACGGGACAGGGGGTTTTCGCACTGAAGCTTTCTTT.

The chain is built from TRBV19 and TRBJ1-3; the D gene is possibly TRBD1 (6 bases). Germline CDR1 LNHDA, CDR2 SQIVND (reference sequence). The V gene lost 6 bases and the J gene lost 3 bases, with 15 bases spanning the gap. The CDR3 runs to 15 residues. In DNA, the CDR3 is TGTGCCAGTAGCCTCGGGGGGGCACATGGAAACACCATATATTTT. Translated, it gives CASSLGGAHGNTIYF.

The V and J genes are TRBV7-3 and TRBJ1-1; 9 bases line up with TRBD1. The V segment lost 5 bases and the J segment 4 bases; nucleotides outside the gene matches: 8. This CDR3 comprises 15 residues. The V gene's germline CDR1 is SGHTA and CDR2 FQGTGA. The CDR3: CASSPGTGSVTEAFF. CDR3 in DNA: TGTGCCAGCAGCCCCGGGACAGGGTCGGTCACTGAAGCTTTCTTT.

The chain uses TRBV11-3 and TRBJ2-5; 8 nucleotides line up with TRBD2. Germline CDR1 reads SGHNT; CDR2 reads YENEEA. This CDR3 contains 15 residues. After removal of 2 bases from V and 4 bases from J, the junction contained 6 bases not matched to a gene. The CDR3 region is CASSLHRGGGETQYF. The CDR3 region has the DNA TGTGCCAGCAGCTTACATCGGGGGGGCGGAGAGACCCAGTACTTC.

V gene TRBV18 combines with J gene TRBJ2-3; D call uncertain. Germline V gene data show CDR1 as KGHSH and CDR2 as LQKENI. The CDR3 spans 13 residues. The V and J ends lost 4 bases and 3 bases respectively, with 8 bases between them. Here the CDR3 reads CASSRGGTDTQYF. CDR3 in DNA: TGTGCCAGCTCACGAGGTGGAACAGATACGCAGTATTTT. The entire variable domain, with the rest obtained from reference TRBV18 and TRBJ2-3, is as follows: NAGVMQNPRHLVRRRGQEARLRCSPMKGHSHVYWYRQLPEEGLKFMVYLQKENIIDESGMPKERFSAEFPKEGPSILRIQQVVRGDSAAYFCASSRGGTDTQYFGPGTRLTVL.

Here the CDR3 reads CARSGSLSGANVLTF. The CDR3 coding sequence is TGTGCCAGATCCGGGTCTCTCTCTGGGGCCAACGTCCTGACTTTC. The chain has TRBV2 and TRBJ2-6; D gene ambiguous. This CDR3 contains 15 residues. Germline lookup yields CDR1 SNHLY and CDR2 FYNNEI. Trimming took 9 bases from V and 0 from J, leaving 12 bases between them.

V usage is TRBV28 and J usage is TRBJ2-7; TRBD2 aligns across 8 bases. Germline-derived CDR1 and CDR2 are MDHEN and SYDVKM. Losses at the gene ends were 7 bases for V and 3 bases for J; bases not matched to a gene: 5. CDR3 length: 13 amino acids. CDR3 region: CASNSGNYYEQYF. CDR3 nucleotide sequence: TGTGCCAGCAATAGCGGGAATTACTACGAGCAGTACTTC.

V gene TRBV2 combines with J gene TRBJ2-7, with 9 positions matching TRBD1. V shed 5 bases, J shed 5 bases, and the junction held 10 bases outside the gene matches. The CDR3 sequence is 15 residues long. Germline lookup yields CDR1 SNHLY and CDR2 FYNNEI. The CDR3 reads CASSKGQGNVDEQYF. CDR3 DNA: TGTGCCAGCAGTAAGGGACAGGGAAATGTCGACGAGCAGTACTTC.

The chain recombines TRBV25-1 with TRBJ2-7, with TRBD2 as a possible D gene (6 bases). This CDR3 has 14 amino acids. Germline assignment: CDR1 MGHDK and CDR2 SYGVNS. The germline V and J ends were trimmed by 5 bases and 1 base, with 12 bases remaining between them. CDR3 coding DNA: TGTGCCAGCAGTCGGGAGTTACTTTCCTACGAGCAGTACTTC. Translation gives CASSRELLSYEQYF.

V usage is TRBV7-6 and J usage is TRBJ1-4, with a possible D match to TRBD1 (5 bases). The germline V gene encodes CDR1 SGHVS and CDR2 FNYEAQ. CDR3 length: 15 amino acids. The V gene lost 5 bases and the J gene lost 5 bases, with 15 bases spanning the gap. The CDR3 protein is CASSPGRGRNEKLFF. For the CDR3, the DNA is TGTGCCAGCAGCCCCGGGAGGGGACGGAATGAAAAACTGTTTTTT.

This clone was seen a few times. V and J are TRBV5-6 and TRBJ1-2, with D possibly TRBD1 on 6 matching bases. The germline V and J ends were trimmed by 5 bases and 5 bases, with 10 bases remaining between them. Looked up from germline, CDR1 is SGHDT and CDR2 is YYEEEE. The CDR3 is 12 amino acids. CDR3 in amino acids: CASRSRGYGYTF. The CDR3 region has the DNA TGTGCCAGCAGGTCCAGGGGATATGGCTACACCTTC. The full variable domain, completed using reference TRBV5-6 and TRBJ1-2, is DAGVTQSPTHLIKTRGQQVTLRCSPKSGHDTVSWYQQALGQGPQFIFQYYEEEERQRGNFPDRFSGHQFPNYSSELNVNALLLGDSALYLCASRSRGYGYTFGSGTRLTVV.

The chain couples TRBV29-1 to TRBJ2-7, with 7 bases fitting TRBD1. The CDR3 covers 14 residues. J lost 2 bases, V lost 6 bases, and 10 bases had no gene match. CDR1 is SQVTM, CDR2 ANQGSEA, per germline. The CDR3 bases are TGCAGCGTAGGGAAGGGACAGAGTACCTACGAGCAGTACTTC. As protein: CSVGKGQSTYEQYF.

The chain is built from TRBV7-3 and TRBJ2-1, with TRBD1 matching over 10 bases. The germline V gene encodes CDR1 SGHTA and CDR2 FQGTGA. Germline trimming cut 6 bases from V and 6 bases from J; bases unmatched to any gene: 2. This CDR3 contains 13 residues. CDR3 bases: TGTGCCAGCAGAAGGACAGGGGGCAATGAGCAGTTCTTC. Amino acids: CASRRTGGNEQFF.

This chain joins TRBV5-1 and TRBJ2-1, with TRBD1 as a possible D gene (5 bases). Trimming shortened V by 0 bases and J by 4 bases, and 5 bases separated the two germline ends. The CDR3 contains 13 residues. The germline gives CDR1 SGHRS, CDR2 YFSETQ. The CDR3 DNA reads TGCGCCAGCAGCTTGGGACAGTACAATGAGCAGTTCTTC. It is translated as CASSLGQYNEQFF.